This T cell receptor beta chain was sequenced during a study of T cell responses to AZD1222 COVID-19 vaccine. Trimming took off 1 base at V and 4 bases at J, with 5 bases between the two ends. Per germline, CDR1 MNHEY and CDR2 SVGAGI. This CDR3 has 13 amino acids. Here immunoSEQ multiplex PCR was the method, and the copy in TCRdb shows in-frame clones only, minus some. The sample has about 81,000 clones; approximately 90% are singletons. This receptor was obtained from an adult who received the AZD1222 COVID-19 vaccine. The chain has TRBV6-5 and TRBJ1-5; D is unresolved. Sequencing used peripheral blood, obtained 28 days after the second AZD1222 dose. The CDR3 is CASSYLENQPQHF. The CDR3 coding sequence is TGTGCCAGCAGTTACTTGGAGAATCAGCCCCAGCATTTT.